This TCR beta chain was obtained from a study of early T cells in non-severe SARS-CoV-2 infection. As for the study in general: Sequenced material consisted of bulk RNA (from unsorted whole blood), and chains were unpaired.

Regarding this clonotype: The antigen is unknown.

The CDR3 runs to 15 residues. Per germline, CDR1 SEHNR and CDR2 FQNEAQ (reference sequence). The V gene end was trimmed by 6 bases and the J gene end by 5 bases; junction bases not matched to a gene: 6. Findings and caveats of the study: There was a bias toward anti-spike CD8 responses in VDJdb matching, which missed private and CD4 specificities.

cDNA molecules, individually, were tagged with unique molecular identifiers. TCRdb passed the 5' RACE reads through MiXCR, listing each CDR3 protein once. In the table there are 75,000 to 80,000 distinct CDR3 sequences, about 10% of which are singletons. The clonotype originates from an adult who was a healthcare worker with PCR-confirmed SARS-CoV-2 infection or an uninfected control (not recorded which). The sequencing here drew on whole blood, taken at baseline. The V and J genes are TRBV7-9 and TRBJ2-1, with 11 bases identical to TRBD2. The CDR3 region has the DNA TGTGCCAGCAGACCAGGACTAGCGGGCAACAATGAGCAGTTCTTC. Residues: CASRPGLAGNNEQFF.